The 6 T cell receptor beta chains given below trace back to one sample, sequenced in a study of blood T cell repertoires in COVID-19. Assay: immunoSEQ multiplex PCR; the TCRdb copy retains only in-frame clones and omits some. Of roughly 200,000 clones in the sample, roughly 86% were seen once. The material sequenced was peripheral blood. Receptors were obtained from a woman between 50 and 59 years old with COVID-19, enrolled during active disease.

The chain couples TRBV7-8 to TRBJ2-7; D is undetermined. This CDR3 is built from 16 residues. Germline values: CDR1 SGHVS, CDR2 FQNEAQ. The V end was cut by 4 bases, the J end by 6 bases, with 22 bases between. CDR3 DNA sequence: TGTGCCAGCAGCTGGGCTCGCATCCCATCGATTCGCGAGCAGTACGTC. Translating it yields CASSWARIPSIREQYV.

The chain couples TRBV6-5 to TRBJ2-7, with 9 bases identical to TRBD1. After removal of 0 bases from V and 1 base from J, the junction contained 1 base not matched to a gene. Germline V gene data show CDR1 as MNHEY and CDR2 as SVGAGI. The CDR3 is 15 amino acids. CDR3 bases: TGTGCCAGCAGTTACTCGGGACAGGGATCCTACGAGCAGTACTTC. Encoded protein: CASSYSGQGSYEQYF.

DNA for the CDR3: TGTGCCAGTAGTTCTAGGACAGGGCCGAACACTGAAGCTTTCTTT. It encodes CASSSRTGPNTEAFF. The V and J genes are TRBV19 and TRBJ1-1; 8 positions match TRBD1. V gave up 5 bases and J gave up 1 base; unmatched junction bases: 6. CDR1 is LNHDA, CDR2 SQIVND, per germline (reference sequence). CDR3 length equals 15 residues.

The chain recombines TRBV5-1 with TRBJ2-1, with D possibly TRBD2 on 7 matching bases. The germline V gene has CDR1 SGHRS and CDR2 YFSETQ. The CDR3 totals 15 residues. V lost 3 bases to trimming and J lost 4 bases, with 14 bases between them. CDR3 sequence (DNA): TGCGCCAGCAGCTCCAGCGGGGACATATACAATGAGCAGTTCTTC. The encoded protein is CASSSSGDIYNEQFF.

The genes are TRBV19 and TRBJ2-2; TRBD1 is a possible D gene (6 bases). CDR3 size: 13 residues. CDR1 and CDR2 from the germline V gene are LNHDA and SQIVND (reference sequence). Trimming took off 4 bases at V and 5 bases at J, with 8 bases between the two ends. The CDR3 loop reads CASSKGGTGELFF. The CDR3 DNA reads TGTGCCAGTAGTAAAGGGGGAACCGGGGAGCTGTTTTTT.

CDR3 residues: CASRTSGPQETQYF. The DNA of the CDR3 is TGTGCCAGCAGGACTAGCGGGCCTCAAGAGACCCAGTACTTC. The chain joins TRBV28 to TRBJ2-5; 10 nucleotides line up with TRBD2. Trimming took 6 bases from V and 2 from J; bases not matched to a gene: 3. The CDR3 loop spans 14 amino acids. The germline V gene has CDR1 MDHEN and CDR2 SYDVKM.